This TCR beta chain was profiled in a study of T cell responses to AZD1222 COVID-19 vaccine. About this clone itself: What it binds is not known.

Findings and caveats of the study: The CD4 TCRs associated with vaccination extended across spike and predominated at 160-218 and 743-854. Clonal diversity was possibly underestimated; the donors were predominantly white British and more often female.

The germline V gene has CDR1 SEHNR and CDR2 FQNEAQ (reference sequence). The CDR3 has 14 residues. With V trimmed by 1 base and J by 7 bases, 3 bases remained unmatched. Profiling relied on immunoSEQ multiplex PCR, and the TCRdb table lists in-frame clones only, not all of them. The table lists 150,000 or so clones, around 85% of them singletons. The sequence was collected from an adult who had recovered from COVID-19. The gene calls are TRBV7-9 and TRBJ2-2; 7 positions match TRBD2. The material sequenced was peripheral blood, taken after recovery from COVID-19. DNA for the CDR3: TGTGCCAGCAGCTTAGGAGGGGACTACGGGGAGCTGTTTTTT. Its translation: CASSLGGDYGELFF.